This record concerns one T cell receptor beta chain sequence. Antigen unknown. This entry is derived from a study of cytomegalovirus exposure and HLA in healthy donors. Broader study findings: Earlier analysis yielded a pattern in which most TCR beta V segments were productive about 87% or about 30% of the time. TCR association rates varied by HLA locus in a later analysis, with DRB1 highest and HLA-C lowest.

PCR used 60 Vbeta primers and 13 Jbeta primers. Assay: immunoSEQ multiplex PCR; the TCRdb copy retains only in-frame clones and omits some. The sample lists approximately 150,000 clones, over 70% occurring once. The receptor comes from a woman aged 40 to 55 in good health and CMV-seropositive. Material for sequencing was PBMCs.

In DNA, the CDR3 is TGTGCCAGCAGTACGGTCATAGCCAAAAACATTCAGTACTTC. Translating it yields CASSTVIAKNIQYF. This sequence joins TRBV4-2 and TRBJ2-4, with D uncertain. Trimming removed 6 bases from V and 0 bases from J, with 9 bases in between. Per germline, CDR1 LGHNA and CDR2 YNFKEQ. The CDR3 contains 14 residues.